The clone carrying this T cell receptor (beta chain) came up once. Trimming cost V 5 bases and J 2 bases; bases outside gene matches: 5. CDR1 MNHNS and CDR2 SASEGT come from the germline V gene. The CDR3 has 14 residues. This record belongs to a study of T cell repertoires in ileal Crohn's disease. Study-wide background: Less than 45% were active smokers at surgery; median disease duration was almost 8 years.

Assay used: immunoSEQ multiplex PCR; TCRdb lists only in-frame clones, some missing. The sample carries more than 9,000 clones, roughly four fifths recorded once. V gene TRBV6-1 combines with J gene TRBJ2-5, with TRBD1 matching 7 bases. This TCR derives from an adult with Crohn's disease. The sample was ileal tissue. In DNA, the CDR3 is TGTGCCAGCAGTAGGGACAGCATGCAAGAGACCCAGTACTTC. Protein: CASSRDSMQETQYF.